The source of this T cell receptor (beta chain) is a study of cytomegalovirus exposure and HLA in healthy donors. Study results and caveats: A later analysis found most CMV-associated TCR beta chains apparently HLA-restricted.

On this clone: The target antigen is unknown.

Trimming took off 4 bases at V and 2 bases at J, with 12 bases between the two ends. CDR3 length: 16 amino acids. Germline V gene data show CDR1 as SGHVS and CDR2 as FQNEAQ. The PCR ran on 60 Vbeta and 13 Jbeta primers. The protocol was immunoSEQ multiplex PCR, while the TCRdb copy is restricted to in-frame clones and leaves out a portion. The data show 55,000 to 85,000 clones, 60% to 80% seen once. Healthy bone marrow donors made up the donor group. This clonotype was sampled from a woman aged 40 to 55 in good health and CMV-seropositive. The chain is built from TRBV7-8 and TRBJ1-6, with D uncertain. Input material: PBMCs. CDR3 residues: CASSSAGRTYNSPLHF. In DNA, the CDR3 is TGTGCCAGCAGCTCGGCGGGGAGGACCTATAATTCACCCCTCCACTTT.